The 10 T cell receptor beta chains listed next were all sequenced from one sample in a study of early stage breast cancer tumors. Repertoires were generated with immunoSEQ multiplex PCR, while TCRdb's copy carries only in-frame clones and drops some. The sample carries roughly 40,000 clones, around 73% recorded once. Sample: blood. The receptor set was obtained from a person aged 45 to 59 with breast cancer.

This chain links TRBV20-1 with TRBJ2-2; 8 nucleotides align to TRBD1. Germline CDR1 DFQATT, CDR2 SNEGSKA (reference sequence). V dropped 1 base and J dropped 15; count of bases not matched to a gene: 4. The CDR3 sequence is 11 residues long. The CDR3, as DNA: TGCAGTGCTAGAGGGACAGGGAAGATGTTTTTT. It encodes CSARGTGKMFF.

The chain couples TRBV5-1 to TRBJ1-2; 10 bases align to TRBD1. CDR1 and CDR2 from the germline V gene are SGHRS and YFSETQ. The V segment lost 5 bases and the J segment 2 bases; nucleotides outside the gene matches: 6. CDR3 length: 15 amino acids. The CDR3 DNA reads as TGCGCCAGCAGTCAGACAGGGGGCGAGAACTATGGCTACACCTTC. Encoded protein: CASSQTGGENYGYTF.

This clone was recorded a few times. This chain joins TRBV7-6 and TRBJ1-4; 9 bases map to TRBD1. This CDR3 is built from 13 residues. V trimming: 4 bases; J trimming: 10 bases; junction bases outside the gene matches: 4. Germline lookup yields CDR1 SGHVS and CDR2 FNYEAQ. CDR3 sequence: CASSSRQGGKLFF. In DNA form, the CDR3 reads TGTGCCAGCAGCTCCCGACAGGGGGGAAAACTGTTTTTT.

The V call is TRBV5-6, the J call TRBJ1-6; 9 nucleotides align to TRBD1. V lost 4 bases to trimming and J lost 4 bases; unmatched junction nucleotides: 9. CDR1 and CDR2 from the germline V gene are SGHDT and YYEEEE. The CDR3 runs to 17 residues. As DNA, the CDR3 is TGTGCCAGCAGCCTAAAGCCGGGGACAGGGTATAATTCACCCCTCCACTTT. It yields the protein CASSLKPGTGYNSPLHF.

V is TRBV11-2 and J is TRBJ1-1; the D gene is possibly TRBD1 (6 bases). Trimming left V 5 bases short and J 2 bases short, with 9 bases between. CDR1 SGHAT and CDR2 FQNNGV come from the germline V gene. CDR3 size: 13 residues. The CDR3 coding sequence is TGTGCCAGCAGCCAACAGGGCAACACTGAAGCTTTCTTT. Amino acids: CASSQQGNTEAFF.

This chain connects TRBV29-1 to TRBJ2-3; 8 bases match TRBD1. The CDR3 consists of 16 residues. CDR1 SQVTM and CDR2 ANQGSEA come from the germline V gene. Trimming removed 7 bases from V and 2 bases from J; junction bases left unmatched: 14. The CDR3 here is CSATSSGTGFTDTQYF. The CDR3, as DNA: TGCAGCGCGACTTCCTCCGGGACAGGATTCACAGATACGCAGTATTTT.

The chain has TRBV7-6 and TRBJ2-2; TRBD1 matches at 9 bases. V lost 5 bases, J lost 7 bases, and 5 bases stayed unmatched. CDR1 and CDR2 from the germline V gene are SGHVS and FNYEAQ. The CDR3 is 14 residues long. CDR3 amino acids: CASSEQGAGGELFF. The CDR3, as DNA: TGTGCCAGCAGCGAACAGGGGGCTGGCGGGGAGCTGTTTTTT.

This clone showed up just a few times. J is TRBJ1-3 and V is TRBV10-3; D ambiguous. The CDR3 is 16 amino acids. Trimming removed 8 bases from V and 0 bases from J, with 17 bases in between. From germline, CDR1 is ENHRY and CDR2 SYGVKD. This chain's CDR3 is CAISPQSAGSGNTIYF. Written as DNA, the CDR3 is TGTGCCATCTCCCCACAAAGCGCGGGCTCTGGAAACACCATATATTTT.

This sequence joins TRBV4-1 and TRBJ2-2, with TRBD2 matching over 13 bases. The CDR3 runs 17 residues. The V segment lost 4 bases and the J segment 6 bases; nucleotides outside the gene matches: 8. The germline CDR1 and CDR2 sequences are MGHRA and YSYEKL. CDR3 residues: CASSPILAGGIAGELFF. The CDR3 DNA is TGCGCCAGCAGCCCAATACTAGCGGGAGGGATCGCCGGGGAGCTGTTTTTT.

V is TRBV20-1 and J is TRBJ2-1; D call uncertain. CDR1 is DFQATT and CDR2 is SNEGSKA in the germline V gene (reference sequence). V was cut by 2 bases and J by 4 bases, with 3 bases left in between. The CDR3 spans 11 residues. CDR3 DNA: TGCAGTGCTAGACTTTACAATGAGCAGTTCTTC. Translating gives CSARLYNEQFF.